Listed below are T cell receptor beta chains from one sample, sequenced in a study of T-cell reconstitution after alpha-beta-depleted transplantation in children. TCRdb passed the PCR reads through MiXCR, listing each CDR3 protein once. The data hold 350,000 to 450,000 distinct CDR3 sequences, with about 20% observed a single time. The material was PBMCs from the stem cell graft donor, obtained from the stem cell graft. The receptors originated from a human donor who donated a stem cell graft to a child with acute myeloid leukemia. Both conserved end residues are part of each CDR3.

V	CDR3
TRBV12-3/TRBV12-4	CASSGLVPGELFF
TRBV6-5	CASSYRAATKETQYF
TRBV7-2	CASSLASATYEQYF
TRBV20-1	CSARRLAGVAEETQYF
TRBV20-1	CSASFQREGYVEQFF
TRBV28	CASSPLTGSGETQYF
TRBV4-2	CASSQVVQNTGELFF
TRBV3-1	CASSQVERAYSYEQYF
TRBV28	CASKLSGGTGGELFF
TRBV6-2/TRBV6-3	CASSFAGDTEAFF
TRBV20-1	CCARDFHRLEGYGYTF
TRBV18	CASSPRQVSSYEQYF
TRBV10-3	CAISEGQIPRWTAGSSYNEQFF
TRBV12-3/TRBV12-4	CASSFAGGGETQYF
TRBV4-2	CASSQVLGLSYEQYF
TRBV7-7	CASSPLDRAYTGELFF
TRBV5-1	CASSLEGINMNTEAFF
TRBV28	CASSSPGLAGGTGELFF
TRBV9	CASSSGAYGDTQYF
TRBV12-3/TRBV12-4	CASSLQTSGAYNEQFF
TRBV24-1	CATSAGRGYNEQFF
TRBV6-2/TRBV6-3	CASSYWQANTGELFF